Listed below are T cell receptor beta chains from one sample, sequenced in a study of spatial heterogeneity in lung cancer. TCRdb re-called the 5' RACE reads through MiXCR, storing one row per CDR3 protein. The table shows fewer than 6,000 distinct CDR3 sequences, with about 5.2% occurring only once. This material consisted of lung tumor tissue, taken at surgery. The receptors shown here come from a male donor with early-stage non-small cell lung cancer. Each CDR3 is given with its conserved first and last residue. D genes are given only for firm matches. Size values are once, few and many counts, or a class for expanded clones, and some rows have none.

v_gene	d_gene	abundance	len	j_gene	CDR3nt	CDR3aa
TRBV3-1	TRBD1	many	14	TRBJ1-2	TGTGCCAGCAGCGCGACAGGGGAATACTATGGCTACACCTTC	CASSATGEYYGYTF
TRBV6-6	TRBD1	many	15	TRBJ2-1	TGTGCCAGCAGTCTCCGCCAGGGGGCTCACGATGAGCAGTTCTTC	CASSLRQGAHDEQFF
TRBV5-1	TRBD2	many	14	TRBJ2-3	TGCGCCAGCGCGTCTAGCGGGGGAGAAGATACGCAGTATTTT	CASASSGGEDTQYF
TRBV20-1	TRBD1	many	15	TRBJ1-2	TGCAGTGCTCCCGAGGGGGGACAGAAGTTCTATGGCTACACCTTC	CSAPEGGQKFYGYTF
TRBV5-4	NA	many	13	TRBJ2-2	TGTGCCAGCAGCTTACCTAGTCCCGGGGAGCTGTTTTTT	CASSLPSPGELFF
TRBV4-3	NA	large	15	TRBJ2-1	TGCGCCAGCAGCCAAGATGCGGCAGTTTACAATGAGCAGTTCTTC	CASSQDAAVYNEQFF
TRBV11-3	TRBD2	many	14	TRBJ2-1	TGTGCCAGCAGCCGGACTAGCGGTTACAATGAGCAGTTCTTC	CASSRTSGYNEQFF
TRBV20-1	TRBD2	many	14	TRBJ2-1	TGCAGTGCTCCTGGGACTAGCGGCCACAATGAGCAGTTCTTC	CSAPGTSGHNEQFF
TRBV7-3	NA	many	14	TRBJ1-1	TGTGCCAGCAGCTTAACGTCCGTGAACACTGAAGCTTTCTTT	CASSLTSVNTEAFF
TRBV4-2	NA	many	16	TRBJ2-2	TGTGCCAGCAGCCAAGATGGGGGGGCCGGGACCGGGGAGCTGTTTTTT	CASSQDGGAGTGELFF
TRBV20-1	TRBD2	medium-sized	15	TRBJ2-7	TGCAGTGCTAGAGACCCCAGGGCTAGCGGGAGAGAGCAGTACTTC	CSARDPRASGREQYF
TRBV5-4	NA	NA	15	TRBJ2-1	TGTGCCAGCAGCTTGCGGGGGGCCGGCTACAATGAGCAGTTCTTC	CASSLRGAGYNEQFF
TRBV5-1	NA	few	14	TRBJ2-7	TGCGCCAGCAGCTCCCACGGAGGCTCGCGCGAGCAGTACTTC	CASSSHGGSREQYF
TRBV5-1	NA	NA	13	TRBJ2-3	TGCGCCAGCAGTACCGGGGTGGGAGATACGCAGTATTTT	CASSTGVGDTQYF
TRBV2	TRBD1	medium-sized	15	TRBJ1-5	TGTGCCAGCAGTGAAGAGGCAGGGGGAGGTCAGCCCCAGCATTTT	CASSEEAGGGQPQHF
TRBV2	NA	many	12	TRBJ1-4	TGTGCCAGCGGCGGGGTTAAAGAAAAACTGTTTTTT	CASGGVKEKLFF
TRBV7-2	TRBD2	many	15	TRBJ2-1	TGTGCCAGCAGCCCCAGCGGGAGCCAGTACAATGAGCAGTTCTTC	CASSPSGSQYNEQFF
TRBV5-5	TRBD2	many	17	TRBJ2-2	TGTGCCAGCAGCGCGCAGACTAGCGGCGGTAGCACCGGGGAGCTGTTTTTT	CASSAQTSGGSTGELFF
TRBV2	TRBD2	many	18	TRBJ2-3	TGTGCCAGCAGTGAGTTAGGACTTAGCGGGGGGAATGAAGATACGCAGTATTTT	CASSELGLSGGNEDTQYF
TRBV7-3	TRBD1	medium-sized	16	TRBJ2-1	TGTGCCAGCAGCCAAATGTCGGGACAGGGGGTCAATGAGCAGTTCTTC	CASSQMSGQGVNEQFF
TRBV16	NA	many	14	TRBJ1-3	TGTGCCAGCAGCAGGGCCAGCTCTGGAAACACCATATATTTT	CASSRASSGNTIYF
TRBV12-3/TRBV12-4	NA	many	12	TRBJ1-2	TGTGCCAGCAAGTCCCTCGGGTATGGCTACACCTTC	CASKSLGYGYTF
TRBV5-4	NA	many	13	TRBJ2-5	TGTGCCAGCAGCTTTGTAGGAGGGGAGACCCAGTACTTC	CASSFVGGETQYF
TRBV12-3/TRBV12-4	NA	many	14	TRBJ1-1	TGTGCCAGCAGTTTCGGACGGATGAACACTGAAGCTTTCTTT	CASSFGRMNTEAFF
TRBV12-3/TRBV12-4	NA	NA	15	TRBJ2-3	TGTGCCAGCAGCTCCCAGGGACATATCACAGATACGCAGTATTTT	CASSSQGHITDTQYF
TRBV4-2	TRBD1	NA	17	TRBJ1-5	TGTGCCAGCAGCCAAGAACAGGGGGCGCGAATTGGTCAGCCCCAGCATTTT	CASSQEQGARIGQPQHF
TRBV20-1	TRBD1	many	15	TRBJ2-7	TGCAGTGCTAGACTAGGGACAGGGGATTCCTACGAGCAGTACTTC	CSARLGTGDSYEQYF
TRBV27	NA	many	17	TRBJ1-6	TGTGCCAGCAGTTTAAGGCGGGGTGAGTCCTATAATTCACCCCTCCACTTT	CASSLRRGESYNSPLHF
TRBV9	NA	many	15	TRBJ1-4	TGTGCCAGCAGCGTAGGGGGACGCAGGAATGAAAAACTGTTTTTT	CASSVGGRRNEKLFF
TRBV28	NA	many	14	TRBJ1-2	TGTGCCAGCAGTCCCAGTCCGGGGTACTATGGCTACACCTTC	CASSPSPGYYGYTF
TRBV7-9	TRBD1	many	15	TRBJ1-2	TGTGCCAGCAGCCCCGATGGACAGGGACAGTACGGCTACACCTTC	CASSPDGQGQYGYTF
TRBV7-2	NA	many	14	TRBJ2-3	TGTGCCAGCAGCCGGAGACTATCCGCCGATACGCAGTATTTT	CASSRRLSADTQYF
TRBV7-2	NA	NA	18	TRBJ2-3	TGTGCCAGCAGCTCCCCCAACGGGACCCCACGGAGGTCAGATACGCAGTATTTT	CASSSPNGTPRRSDTQYF
TRBV12-3/TRBV12-4	TRBD1	medium-sized	12	TRBJ2-7	TGTGCCAGCAGAAAAACAGGGGGCGAGCAGTACTTC	CASRKTGGEQYF
TRBV5-1	NA	many	13	TRBJ1-5	TGCGCCAGCAGCCTGGGGTTGGATCGGCCCCAGCATTTT	CASSLGLDRPQHF
TRBV6-6	TRBD1	medium-sized	13	TRBJ2-7	TGTGCCAGCAGATTGACAGGGTGGTACGAGCAGTACTTC	CASRLTGWYEQYF
TRBV7-6	TRBD1	many	16	TRBJ1-5	TGTGCCAGCAGCCGACAGGGGGCCGGGTCGGATCAGCCCCAGCATTTT	CASSRQGAGSDQPQHF
TRBV20-1	NA	NA	13	TRBJ2-3	TGCAGTGCTAGGGTAGTATCATTAGATACGCAGTATTTT	CSARVVSLDTQYF
TRBV5-4	TRBD1	NA	14	TRBJ2-5	TGTGCCAGCAGCTCCCAGGGGGCGCGGGAGACCCAGTACTTC	CASSSQGARETQYF
TRBV5-4	NA	medium-sized	13	TRBJ2-5	TGTGCCAGCAGCTTGAAAGTGGTCGAGACCCAGTACTTC	CASSLKVVETQYF
TRBV6-5	NA	medium-sized	14	TRBJ1-2	TGTGCCAGCAGTTACGTTTTAGGCCTGACTGGCTACACCTTC	CASSYVLGLTGYTF
TRBV10-3	TRBD2	many	19	TRBJ2-3	TGTGCCATCAGTAAAACGGGACTAGCGGGAGCCCCGTCCACAGATACGCAGTATTTT	CAISKTGLAGAPSTDTQYF
TRBV28	TRBD2	many	17	TRBJ2-3	TGTGCCAGCAGTTTACGGGCTAGCGGGAGTGTCCCAGATACGCAGTATTTT	CASSLRASGSVPDTQYF
TRBV6-2/TRBV6-3	NA	many	13	TRBJ1-5	TGTGCCAGCGCCCTAATGGGCAATCAGCCCCAGCATTTT	CASALMGNQPQHF
TRBV20-1	NA	many	13	TRBJ1-2	TGCAGTGCCCCTACTTCGTTAAACTATGGCTACACCTTC	CSAPTSLNYGYTF
TRBV4-2	NA	many	17	TRBJ1-5	TGTGCCAGCAGCCAAGTTGGGGGGGCGTATAGCAATCAGCCCCAGCATTTT	CASSQVGGAYSNQPQHF
TRBV15	NA	many	14	TRBJ2-7	TGTGCCACCAGCAGAGATCGGGGACCCAGCGAGCAGTACTTC	CATSRDRGPSEQYF
TRBV20-1	TRBD1	many	12	TRBJ1-2	TGCAGTGCTACGCGAAGGGGGCTTGGCTACACCTTC	CSATRRGLGYTF
TRBV5-1	NA	NA	15	TRBJ1-3	TGCGCCAGCAGCTTGCTGGGTTACTCTGGAAACACCATATATTTT	CASSLLGYSGNTIYF
TRBV27	TRBD1	many	15	TRBJ1-2	TGTGCCAGCAGTTTAATCGCCGGGACAGGGAATGGCTACACCTTC	CASSLIAGTGNGYTF